Listed here are 30 T cell receptor beta chains from one sample, sequenced in a study of T cell responses to AZD1222 COVID-19 vaccine. The method was immunoSEQ multiplex PCR; TCRdb's version includes in-frame clones alone and lacks a portion of them. The profile shows 150,000 to 200,000 clones, approximately 94% of them singletons. The material sequenced was peripheral blood, taken 28 days after the second AZD1222 dose. The receptors originated from an adult who received the AZD1222 COVID-19 vaccine.

V and J are TRBV6-1 and TRBJ2-7; D unclear. The CDR3 has 11 amino acids. Trimming removed 1 base at V and 6 bases at J, with 4 bases between. Germline lookup yields CDR1 MNHNS and CDR2 SASEGT. The CDR3 DNA follows: TGTGCCAGCAGTGAAGTAGGCGAGCAGTACTTC. Amino acids: CASSEVGEQYF.

This CDR3 reads CASSPAGRGQGAKV. CDR3 sequence (DNA): TGTGCCAGCAGCCCTGCGGGTAGAGGACAGGGGGCGAAAGTC. V gene TRBV28 combines with J gene TRBJ2-7; 11 bases align to TRBD1. This CDR3 comprises 14 residues. Germline CDR1 is MDHEN and CDR2 is SYDVKM.

This clone was seen once. The CDR3 spells CASSEAGRSTYEQYF. DNA for the CDR3: TGTGCCAGCAGTGAAGCAGGGCGGTCTACCTACGAGCAGTACTTC. The rearrangement uses TRBV6-1 and TRBJ2-7; D is ambiguous. CDR3 length: 15 residues. Trimming removed 0 bases from V and 2 bases from J, with 11 bases in between. Germline-derived CDR1 and CDR2 are MNHNS and SASEGT.

The rearrangement joins TRBV7-2 to TRBJ1-2, with D perhaps TRBD1 (5 bases). V lost 4 bases and J 4 bases, leaving 16 bases between the germline ends. This CDR3 has 15 amino acids. Germline lookup yields CDR1 SGHTA and CDR2 FQGNSA. CDR3 region: CASSSTPKGTYGYTF. Here the CDR3 DNA reads TGTGCCAGCAGCTCAACCCCCAAGGGGACCTATGGCTACACCTTC.

The chain joins TRBV30 to TRBJ1-3, with D unclear. V lost 2 bases, J lost 7 bases, and 12 bases lay in between. The germline gives CDR1 GTSNPN, CDR2 SVGIG (reference sequence). The length of the CDR3 is 13 residues. The CDR3 DNA follows: TGTGCCTGGAGTTTGATGGCCGGGAACACCATATATTTT. This encodes CAWSLMAGNTIYF.

The chain is built from TRBV6-1 and TRBJ1-5, with no clear D. V was pared by 2 bases and J by 9 bases, with 5 bases between. In germline, CDR1 is MNHNS, CDR2 SASEGT. The CDR3 is 11 amino acids. CDR3 nucleotide sequence: TGTGCCAGCAGTGAATGGGGGCCCCAGCATTTT. Translating it yields CASSEWGPQHF.

The V call is TRBV28, the J call TRBJ2-7; maybe TRBD2 (6 bases). V was shortened by 6 bases and J by 4 bases, with 13 bases between the two germline ends. Germline CDR1 MDHEN, CDR2 SYDVKM. The CDR3 consists of 13 residues. CDR3 nucleotide sequence: TGTGCCAGCAGGTCCGCGGGGACTTACGAGCAGTACTTC. Amino acids: CASRSAGTYEQYF.

V and J are TRBV29-1 and TRBJ1-1; TRBD1 matches 8 bases. The CDR3 has 14 amino acids. With V trimmed by 6 bases and J by 4 bases, 10 bases remained unmatched. CDR1 and CDR2 (germline): SQVTM, ANQGSEA. The CDR3 loop reads CSVGKIGQGTEAFF. DNA of the CDR3: TGCAGCGTCGGGAAAATAGGACAGGGCACTGAAGCTTTCTTT. The full variable domain, its missing parts supplied by reference TRBV29-1 and TRBJ1-1, is SAVISQKPSRDICQRGTSLTIQCQVDSQVTMMFWYRQQPGQSLTLIATANQGSEATYESGFVIDKFPISRPNLTFSTLTVSNMSPEDSSIYLCSVGKIGQGTEAFFGQGTRLTVV.

V usage is TRBV15 and J usage is TRBJ2-2; 8 positions agree with TRBD2. Germline lookup yields CDR1 LNHNV and CDR2 YYDKDF (reference sequence). Trimming removed 1 base from V and 4 bases from J; junction bases left unmatched: 5. The CDR3 length is 16 residues. The CDR3 here is CATSRVLAEPTGELFF. CDR3 DNA: TGTGCCACCAGCAGAGTACTAGCGGAACCCACCGGGGAGCTGTTTTTT.

The gene calls are TRBV29-1 and TRBJ1-1; D unresolved. CDR3 length: 14 residues. With 6 bases removed from V and 0 bases from J, the gap between germline ends came to 14 bases. Germline V gene sequence: CDR1 SQVTM, CDR2 ANQGSEA. The CDR3 is CSVVWTKMNTEAFF. The CDR3 region has the DNA TGCAGCGTAGTCTGGACTAAAATGAACACTGAAGCTTTCTTT.

The chain joins TRBV6-5 to TRBJ2-1; the match to TRBD2 covers 15 bases. Germline assignment: CDR1 MNHEY and CDR2 SVGAGI. Trimming cost V 4 bases and J 8 bases; bases outside gene matches: 6. CDR3 length: 16 residues. In nucleotides, the CDR3 is TGTGCCAGCAGTTCGACCCGGACTAGCGGGAGGGATGAGCAGTTCTTC. Translated: CASSSTRTSGRDEQFF.

The chain employs TRBV13 and TRBJ1-2; D might be TRBD1 (5 bases). Germline-derived CDR1 and CDR2 are PRHDT and FYEKMQ (reference sequence). Trimming took 1 base from V and 3 from J, leaving 9 bases between them. The CDR3 runs to 14 residues. The CDR3 sequence is CASSLAREDYGYTF. DNA for the CDR3: TGTGCCAGCAGCTTAGCCAGGGAAGACTATGGCTACACCTTC.

The count of this clone is one. The chain has TRBV6-5 and TRBJ2-7; unclear D gene. V was pared by 2 bases and J by 7 bases, with 12 bases between. Germline V CDR1 and CDR2: MNHEY, SVGAGI. The CDR3 has 13 residues. The CDR3 protein is CASSYSQLREQYF. The DNA for the CDR3 is TGTGCCAGCAGTTACAGTCAGCTAAGGGAGCAGTACTTC.

The chain couples TRBV6-6 to TRBJ2-7, with D hard to call. The CDR3 is 14 amino acids. The germline CDR1 and CDR2 sequences are MNHNY and SVGAGI (reference sequence). Trimming took off 2 bases at V and 2 bases at J, with 10 bases between the two ends. Here the CDR3 DNA reads TGTGCCAGCAGTTACAAGACGCCCCCCTACGAGCAGTACTTC. It yields the protein CASSYKTPPYEQYF.

In DNA form, the CDR3 reads TGTGCCGTCGGATCTTCTAGTAGAAAACTGTTTTTT. Translated, it gives CAVGSSSRKLFF. The V and J genes are TRBV7-7 and TRBJ1-4; the D is unclear. Germline values: CDR1 SSHAT, CDR2 FNYEAQ (reference sequence). CDR3 length: 12 residues. Deletions cut 11 bases from V and 10 bases from J, with 17 bases between.

V is TRBV20-1 and J is TRBJ1-2, with D unclear. Germline V gene lookup returns CDR1 DFQATT and CDR2 SNEGSKA (reference sequence). The CDR3 consists of 11 residues. Trimming stripped 3 bases from V and 6 bases from J, with 8 bases between. For the CDR3, the DNA is TGCAGTGCTAGTGGGAAGGATGGCTACACCTTC. Residues: CSASGKDGYTF.

The rearrangement uses TRBV9 and TRBJ2-1; 7 bases fit TRBD1. Germline trimming cut 3 bases from V and 0 bases from J; bases unmatched to any gene: 3. CDR1 and CDR2 from the germline V gene are SGDLS and YYNGEE. CDR3 size: 15 residues. The CDR3 here is CASSGAGGSYNEQFF. The DNA of the CDR3 is TGTGCCAGCAGCGGCGCAGGGGGCTCCTACAATGAGCAGTTCTTC.

The J gene is TRBJ2-7, the V gene TRBV11-2, with 7 bases fitting TRBD1. The V segment lost 5 bases and the J segment 0 bases; nucleotides outside the gene matches: 13. Germline V CDR1 and CDR2: SGHAT, FQNNGV. The CDR3 contains 17 residues. The CDR3 DNA reads TGTGCCAGCAGCCGAAAATCCCTAAGACAGGGCTCCTACGAGCAGTACTTC. Translation gives CASSRKSLRQGSYEQYF.

This rearrangement joins TRBV7-2 to TRBJ1-4; D is undetermined. The CDR3 contains 17 residues. Germline V gene lookup returns CDR1 SGHTA and CDR2 FQGNSA. The V end lost 3 bases, the J end lost 3 bases, and 17 bases lay between the germline ends. CDR3 DNA: TGTGCCAGCAGCTTCGGACGGGTTTTTCTGCCTAATGAAAAACTGTTTTTT. As protein: CASSFGRVFLPNEKLFF.

V usage is TRBV14 and J usage is TRBJ2-7; D may be TRBD1 (5 bases). Germline-derived CDR1 and CDR2 are SGHDN and FVKESK. The CDR3 contains 13 residues. Trimming cost V 1 base and J 6 bases, with 10 bases left between them. DNA of the CDR3: TGTGCCAGCAGCCAAGCCAGGGCCGGCGAGCAGTACTTC. Protein product: CASSQARAGEQYF.

V is TRBV19 and J is TRBJ1-1, with D unresolved. Germline-derived CDR1 and CDR2 are LNHDA and SQIVND (reference sequence). V lost 5 bases and J 5 bases, leaving 15 bases between the germline ends. The CDR3 length is 14 residues. CDR3 sequence reads: CASSVTRGRTEAFF. DNA of the CDR3: TGTGCCAGTAGTGTTACAAGAGGACGGACTGAAGCTTTCTTT.

The V and J genes are TRBV18 and TRBJ2-1, with a weak D call TRBD2 (6 bases). CDR1 and CDR2 from the germline V gene are KGHSH and LQKENI. This CDR3 comprises 12 residues. V was cut by 4 bases and J by 8 bases, with 9 bases left in between. Here the CDR3 reads CASSRPGDEQFF. Written as DNA, the CDR3 is TGTGCCAGCTCACGACCGGGGGATGAGCAGTTCTTC.

This clone was counted once. This chain uses TRBV7-3 with TRBJ2-7; 12 nucleotides match TRBD2. The ends lost 4 bases at V and 0 bases at J; junction bases unmatched: 7. From germline, CDR1 is SGHTA and CDR2 FQGTGA. This CDR3 has 17 residues. In nucleotides, the CDR3 is TGTGCCAGCAGCTCCCTTGGACTAGCGGGATTCTCCTACGAGCAGTACTTC. Its protein product is CASSSLGLAGFSYEQYF.

About this clone: One end of the junction fails to match germline, which may point to a read error. This chain uses TRBV29-1 with TRBJ1-2; D is uncertain. This CDR3 has 14 residues. Germline V CDR1 and CDR2: SQVTM, ANQGSEA. In DNA, the CDR3 is TGCAGCGTCGAAGGGCTTACGGCCGCGGATGGCTACACCTTC. Its translation: CSVEGLTAADGYTF.

This chain links TRBV1 with TRBJ2-1; no DNA check was done on the table's D call, TRBD1. TRBV1 is annotated as a pseudogene. This CDR3 spans 12 amino acids. CDR3 in DNA: TGCACCAGCAGGCCAGTATACAATGAGCAGTTCTTC. It specifies CTSRPVYNEQFF.

The genes are TRBV7-2 and TRBJ1-2; D remains unclear. CDR3 length: 13 residues. CDR1 is SGHTA and CDR2 is FQGNSA in the germline V gene. The V and J ends lost 0 bases and 2 bases respectively, with 4 bases between them. CDR3 nucleotide sequence: TGTGCCAGCAGCTTAGCAGTCAACTATGGCTACACCTTC. Its translation: CASSLAVNYGYTF.

The genes are TRBV28 and TRBJ2-1; D assignment may be TRBD1 or TRBD2 (5 bases each). CDR1 and CDR2 (germline): MDHEN, SYDVKM. CDR3 size: 13 residues. Trimming left V 5 bases short and J 7 bases short, with 12 bases between. DNA of the CDR3: TGTGCCAGCAGTGGTGGGGGAACGAATGAGCAGTTCTTC. Encoded protein: CASSGGGTNEQFF.

The chain couples TRBV19 to TRBJ2-1; perhaps TRBD2 as D (5 bases). Germline-derived CDR1 and CDR2 are LNHDA and SQIVND (reference sequence). This CDR3 contains 14 residues. V was cut by 8 bases and J by 3 bases, with 14 bases left in between. The CDR3 loop is CASGPPGSYNEQFF. The CDR3 nucleotides read TGTGCCAGTGGGCCCCCGGGAAGCTACAATGAGCAGTTCTTC. The variable domain in full, with the rest retrieved from reference TRBV19 and TRBJ2-1, is DGGITQSPKYLFRKEGQNVTLSCEQNLNHDAMYWYRQDPGQGLRLIYYSQIVNDFQKGDIAEGYSVSREKKESFPLTVTSAQKNPTAFYLCASGPPGSYNEQFFGPGTRLTVL.

This rearrangement joins TRBV18 to TRBJ2-7; no firm D call. Germline V gene sequence: CDR1 KGHSH, CDR2 LQKENI. V dropped 1 base and J dropped 5 bases, with 9 bases sitting between them. This CDR3 region has 13 residues. CDR3 DNA sequence: TGTGCCAGCTCACCACTGGTTACCGACGAGCAGTACTTC. This encodes CASSPLVTDEQYF.

This clone was recorded only once. The J gene is TRBJ1-1, the V gene TRBV12-3 or TRBV12-4; D is ambiguous. The CDR3 loop spans 13 amino acids. V lost 2 bases and J 1 base, leaving 5 bases between the germline ends. The CDR3 reads CASSLKGNTEAFF. CDR3 nucleotide sequence: TGTGCCAGCAGTTTAAAAGGGAACACTGAAGCTTTCTTT.